The 5 T cell receptor beta chains reported below all come from one sample, sequenced in a study of T-cell reconstitution after alpha-beta-depleted transplantation in children. During its preparation, the TCRbeta library received unique molecular identifiers. MiXCR, run by TCRdb on the PCR reads, gives a single entry per CDR3 protein. The sample includes 500,000 to 750,000 distinct CDR3 sequences, around 27% seen only once; the top ten take around a third. Sequencing used PBMCs, obtained before TCRalphabeta/CD19-depleted stem cell transplant. These receptors all stem from a boy in the first two years of life with Wiskott-Aldrich syndrome, due to receive a stem cell transplant.

The table lists this clonotype with a few counts. The chain uses TRBV30 and TRBJ1-1; TRBD1 agrees at 7 bases. The length of the CDR3 is 12 residues. Germline CDR1 GTSNPN, CDR2 SVGIG (reference sequence). V dropped 7 bases and J dropped 1; count of bases not matched to a gene: 3. CDR3 coding DNA: TGTGCCTCGACAGGGAGGAACACTGAAGCTTTCTTT. Translating it yields CASTGRNTEAFF.

The genes are TRBV5-4 and TRBJ2-7, with 11 bases matching TRBD2. The V segment lost 0 bases and the J segment 4 bases; nucleotides outside the gene matches: 3. The V gene's germline CDR1 is SGHNT and CDR2 YYREEE (reference sequence). This CDR3 spans 15 amino acids. DNA for the CDR3: TGTGCCAGCAGCTTGGGGGGACTAGCGGTTTACGAGCAGTACTTC. Translated: CASSLGGLAVYEQYF.

This clonotype was detected only once. The chain couples TRBV28 to TRBJ2-2; tentative D call: TRBD2 (5 bases). Trimming pared 6 bases from V and 0 bases from J, leaving 8 bases between. Germline CDR1 MDHEN, CDR2 SYDVKM. This CDR3 has 14 amino acids. CDR3 region: CASSTLANTGELFF. CDR3 nucleotides: TGTGCCAGCAGCACACTAGCGAACACCGGGGAGCTGTTTTTT.

The chain is built from TRBV9 and TRBJ2-5; D call uncertain. Germline V gene lookup returns CDR1 SGDLS and CDR2 YYNGEE. The length of the CDR3 is 12 residues. The germline V and J ends were trimmed by 4 bases and 7 bases, with 11 bases remaining between them. CDR3 DNA sequence: TGTGCCAGCAGCCCCCTGTTTGGGACCCAGTACTTC. It yields the protein CASSPLFGTQYF.

V usage is TRBV9 and J usage is TRBJ2-3; 10 positions match TRBD2. CDR1 is SGDLS and CDR2 is YYNGEE in the germline V gene. Trimming cost V 7 bases and J 3 bases; bases outside gene matches: 8. The length of the CDR3 is 15 residues. CDR3 in DNA: TGTGCCAGCCAACCTAGCGGGAGCCTTACAGATACGCAGTATTTT. Translating it yields CASQPSGSLTDTQYF.